The present entry profiles one TCR beta chain with its context. These data originate in a study of T cell responses to AZD1222 COVID-19 vaccine. CDR1 and CDR2 from the germline V gene are SGHNT and YENEEA. Trimming removed 5 bases at V and 2 bases at J, with 5 bases between. This CDR3 is built from 12 residues. Sequenced by immunoSEQ multiplex PCR; TCRdb stores in-frame clones only, minus some. The table has 150,000 to 200,000 clones, approximately 94% seen once. This sequence was found in an adult who received the AZD1222 COVID-19 vaccine. This specimen was peripheral blood, taken 28 days after the second AZD1222 dose. V and J are TRBV11-3 and TRBJ2-3; TRBD2 is a possible D gene (5 bases). CDR3 bases: TGTGCCAGCAGCCGGGACACAGATACGCAGTATTTT. Encoded protein: CASSRDTDTQYF.